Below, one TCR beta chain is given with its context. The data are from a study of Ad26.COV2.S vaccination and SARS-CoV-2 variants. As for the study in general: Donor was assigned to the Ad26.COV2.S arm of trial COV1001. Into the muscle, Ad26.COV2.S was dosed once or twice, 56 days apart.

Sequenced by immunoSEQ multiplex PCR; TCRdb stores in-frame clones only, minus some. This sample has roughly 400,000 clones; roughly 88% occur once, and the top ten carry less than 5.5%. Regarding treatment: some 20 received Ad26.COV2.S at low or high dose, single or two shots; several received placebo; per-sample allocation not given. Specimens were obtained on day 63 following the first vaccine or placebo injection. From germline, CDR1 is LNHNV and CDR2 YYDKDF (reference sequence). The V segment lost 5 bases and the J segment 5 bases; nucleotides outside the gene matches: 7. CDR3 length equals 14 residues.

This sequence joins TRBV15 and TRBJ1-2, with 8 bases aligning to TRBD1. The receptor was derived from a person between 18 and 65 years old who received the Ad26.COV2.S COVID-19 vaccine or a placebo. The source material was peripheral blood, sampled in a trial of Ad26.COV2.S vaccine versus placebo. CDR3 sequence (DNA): TGTGCCACCAGCGTCGACAGGGGAGAGTATGGCTACACCTTC. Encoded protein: CATSVDRGEYGYTF. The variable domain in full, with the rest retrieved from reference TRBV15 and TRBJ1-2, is DAMVIQNPRYQVTQFGKPVTLSCSQTLNHNVMYWYQQKSSQAPKLLFHYYDKDFNNEADTPDNFQSRRPNTSFCFLDIRSPGLGDTAMYLCATSVDRGEYGYTFGSGTRLTVV.